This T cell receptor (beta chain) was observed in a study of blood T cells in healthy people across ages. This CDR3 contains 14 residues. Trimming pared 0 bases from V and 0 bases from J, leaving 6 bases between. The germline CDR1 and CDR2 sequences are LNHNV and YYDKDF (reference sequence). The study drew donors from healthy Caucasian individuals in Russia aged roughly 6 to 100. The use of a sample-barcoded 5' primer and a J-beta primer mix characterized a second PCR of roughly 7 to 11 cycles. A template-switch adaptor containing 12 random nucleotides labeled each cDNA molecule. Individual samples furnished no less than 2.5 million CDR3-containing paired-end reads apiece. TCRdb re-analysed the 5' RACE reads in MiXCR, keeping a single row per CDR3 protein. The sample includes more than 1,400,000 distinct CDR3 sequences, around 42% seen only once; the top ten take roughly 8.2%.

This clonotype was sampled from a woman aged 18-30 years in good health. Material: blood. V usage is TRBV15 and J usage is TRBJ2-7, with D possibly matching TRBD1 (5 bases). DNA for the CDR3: TGTGCCACCAGCAGAGAAGGGGTCTCCTACGAGCAGTACTTC. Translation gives CATSREGVSYEQYF. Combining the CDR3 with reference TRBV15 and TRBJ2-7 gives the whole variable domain DAMVIQNPRYQVTQFGKPVTLSCSQTLNHNVMYWYQQKSSQAPKLLFHYYDKDFNNEADTPDNFQSRRPNTSFCFLDIRSPGLGDTAMYLCATSREGVSYEQYFGPGTRLTVT.